This T cell receptor (beta chain) derives from a study of blood T cell repertoires in COVID-19. As for the study in general: Acute and convalescent COVID-19 specimens originated in the United States, Italy and Spain.

Libraries were prepared by immunoSEQ multiplex PCR; TCRdb keeps only in-frame clonotypes and omits some of them. The data show about 71,000 clones, 80% to 95% seen once. The receptor was derived from a woman older than 75 with acute or convalescent COVID-19. The sequenced sample was peripheral blood.

For the CDR3, the DNA is TGTGCCAGCAAGGTCCCCACCGGGACAGGGGGCTACTATGGCTACACCTTC. It specifies CASKVPTGTGGYYGYTF. The chain couples TRBV28 to TRBJ1-2, with TRBD1 identical over 12 bases. Germline V gene data show CDR1 as MDHEN and CDR2 as SYDVKM. V shed 7 bases and J 3 bases; nucleotides not matched to a gene: 12. The CDR3 contains 17 residues.